The entry below gives a single T cell receptor (beta chain) sequence along with its context. Its antigen is not identified. J lost 0 bases, V lost 5 bases, and 1 base had no gene match. Germline CDR1 reads MNHEY; CDR2 reads SVGAGI. The length of the CDR3 is 15 residues. The data derive from a study of vaccination effects on CD4 cells after COVID-19. Viral peptide pool expansion of antigen-specific CD4+ T cells preceded sequencing in the ViraFEST assay. Cells that had been cultured for less than eleven days were the source of isolated CD4+ T cells. The person had PCR-confirmed SARS-CoV-2 infection between March and December 2020. Both day 3 and day 7 saw half the medium replaced with IL-2 medium. Some clones are missing from TCRdb's copy, which holds only in-frame ones; the method was immunoSEQ multiplex PCR. This table holds about 27,000 clones, roughly 69% found once. Notes on the study in general: Pronounced clonal contraction occurred in clones induced by infection and by vaccine late after vaccination.

The chain is built from TRBV6-5 and TRBJ2-3; 11 bases are shared with TRBD2. The receptor was derived from a human donor who had a prior SARS-CoV-2 infection. Material: CD4+ T cells from PBMCs cultured with SARS-CoV-2 spike peptides, obtained before COVID-19 vaccination. DNA of the CDR3: TGTGCCAGCAGTCGGACTAGCGGGAGCACAGATACGCAGTATTTT. Residues: CASSRTSGSTDTQYF.